This T cell receptor (beta chain) appears in the sequencing data of a study of blood T cell repertoires in COVID-19. As handled by the study authors: Scientists estimated how many nucleated cells there were by amplifying reference gene primers. Repertoires were generated with immunoSEQ multiplex PCR, while TCRdb's copy carries only in-frame clones and drops some. Clonal size and the V and J genes are those of that table, whereas D and trimming came from the DNA. Here the sample spans 250,000 to 350,000 clones, approximately 84% being singletons. Trimming shortened V by 4 bases and J by 5 bases, and 17 bases separated the two germline ends. The CDR3 spans 16 residues. CDR1 is KGHSH and CDR2 is LQKENI in the germline V gene.

This receptor was taken from a human donor with COVID-19, enrolled during active disease. The donor label of this sample is uncertain. Material for sequencing was peripheral blood. The chain joins TRBV18 to TRBJ2-2, with D possibly being TRBD1 (6 bases). The CDR3, as DNA: TGTGCCAGCTCACTGAACCGGGACATCGAGACCGGGGAGCTGTTTTTT. Its translation: CASSLNRDIETGELFF.